These T cell receptor beta chains were read from a single sample in a study of early T cells in non-severe SARS-CoV-2 infection. In TCRdb, the 5' RACE reads were re-called with MiXCR into one record per CDR3 protein. The sample holds around 46,000 distinct CDR3 sequences, 5.6% seen once. Sequenced material: whole blood. The receptors stem from an adult who was a healthcare worker with PCR-confirmed SARS-CoV-2 infection or an uninfected control (not recorded which). Each CDR3 is given with its conserved first and last residue. A D gene is named only where the DNA matches it firmly. A clone size is listed for some rows: how often the clone was seen (once, few, many), or a class if it is expanded.

size: many
length: 14
J: TRBJ2-7
V: TRBV29-1
D: TRBD1
DNA: TGCAGCGCCTCGAGGGACAGGGCAGGGGCCGAGCAGTACTTC
CDR3: CSASRDRAGAEQYF

size: many
length: 20
J: TRBJ2-1
V: TRBV7-8
D: TRBD2
DNA: TGTGCCAGCAGCACCCACGGGACTAGCGGGAGGGCAGGCTCCTACAATGAGCAGTTCTTC
CDR3: CASSTHGTSGRAGSYNEQFF

size: NA
length: 14
J: TRBJ2-1
V: TRBV4-1
D: NA
DNA: TGCGCCAGCAGCCAAGGGGCTGGTTACAATGAGCAGTTCTTC
CDR3: CASSQGAGYNEQFF

size: many
length: 13
J: TRBJ1-2
V: TRBV27
D: NA
DNA: TGTGCCAGCAGTTGGGGGGCTGGCTATGGCTACACCTTC
CDR3: CASSWGAGYGYTF

size: few
length: 14
J: TRBJ2-5
V: TRBV6-6
D: TRBD2
DNA: TGTGCCAGCAGGGGAGGGCACCACCAAGAGACCCAGTACTTC
CDR3: CASRGGHHQETQYF

size: many
length: 16
J: TRBJ2-1
V: TRBV7-3
D: TRBD2
DNA: TGTGCCAGCAGCATCACTAGCGGGGGGGCCCACAATGAGCAGTTCTTC
CDR3: CASSITSGGAHNEQFF

size: many
length: 15
J: TRBJ2-1
V: TRBV24-1
D: TRBD2
DNA: TGTGCCACCAGTGATTTCGGGACTAGCGGGCATGAGCAGTTCTTC
CDR3: CATSDFGTSGHEQFF

size: NA
length: 16
J: TRBJ2-3
V: TRBV2
D: NA
DNA: TGTGCCAGCAGAGCTATCGACTACCTCAGGGGAGATACGCAGTATTTT
CDR3: CASRAIDYLRGDTQYF

size: few
length: 15
J: TRBJ1-5
V: TRBV6-2/TRBV6-3
D: TRBD1
DNA: TGTGCCAGCAGCTCCGGGACAGGGAACGGTCAGCCCCAGCATTTT
CDR3: CASSSGTGNGQPQHF

size: many
length: 13
J: TRBJ2-7
V: TRBV29-1
D: NA
DNA: TGCAGCGTCGCCCTGGCCTCCGGGGGCGAGCAGTACTTC
CDR3: CSVALASGGEQYF

size: many
length: 13
J: TRBJ2-1
V: TRBV13
D: NA
DNA: TGTGCCAGCAGCTTAGACAGGGACGCTGAGCAGTTCTTC
CDR3: CASSLDRDAEQFF

size: many
length: 14
J: TRBJ1-5
V: TRBV12-3/TRBV12-4
D: NA
DNA: TGTGCCAGCAGAGGGGCCCGATTGAATCAGCCCCAGCATTTT
CDR3: CASRGARLNQPQHF

size: many
length: 13
J: TRBJ2-1
V: TRBV24-1
D: NA
DNA: TGTGCCACCAGAATGATGTGGGAGATTGAGCAGTTCTTC
CDR3: CATRMMWEIEQFF

size: many
length: 12
J: TRBJ2-3
V: TRBV5-1
D: NA
DNA: TGCGCCGGCCGGGACCCATCGGGTACGCAGTATTTT
CDR3: CAGRDPSGTQYF

size: many
length: 14
J: TRBJ2-7
V: TRBV20-1
D: NA
DNA: TGCAGTGCGATTCACCAACGATCCTCCTACGAGCAGTACTTC
CDR3: CSAIHQRSSYEQYF

size: many
length: 13
J: TRBJ1-2
V: TRBV10-3
D: NA
DNA: TGTGCCATCAGTGAGTCACTGGACTATGGCTACACCTTC
CDR3: CAISESLDYGYTF

size: many
length: 19
J: TRBJ2-1
V: TRBV7-9
D: NA
DNA: TGTGCCAGCAGCTTTTACCGTATCGGGTTCCGGGTAGCCTACAATGAGCAGTTCTTC
CDR3: CASSFYRIGFRVAYNEQFF

size: medium-sized
length: 14
J: TRBJ2-3
V: TRBV5-5
D: NA
DNA: TGTGCCAGCAGCTTGGACATAGGTGCAGATACGCAGTATTTT
CDR3: CASSLDIGADTQYF

size: many
length: 15
J: TRBJ1-2
V: TRBV27
D: NA
DNA: TGTGCCAGCGGGCCGCAGGGAGGCCCCAACTATGGCTACACCTTC
CDR3: CASGPQGGPNYGYTF

size: many
length: 13
J: TRBJ2-3
V: TRBV14
D: NA
DNA: TGTGCCAGCAGCCTTACGAACACAGATACGCAGTATTTT
CDR3: CASSLTNTDTQYF

size: many
length: 16
J: TRBJ1-5
V: TRBV6-1
D: NA
DNA: TGTGCCAGCAGAGCCGCGACGAGTCTCAGCAATCAGCCCCAGCATTTT
CDR3: CASRAATSLSNQPQHF

size: many
length: 12
J: TRBJ1-5
V: TRBV4-1
D: NA
DNA: TGCGCCAGCAGCCAAGGTTATCAGCCCCAGCATTTT
CDR3: CASSQGYQPQHF

size: NA
length: 17
J: TRBJ2-1
V: TRBV2
D: TRBD2
DNA: TGTGCCAGCAGTGTTGGAGCTAGCGGGAAGATCTACAATGAGCAGTTCTTC
CDR3: CASSVGASGKIYNEQFF

size: many
length: 14
J: TRBJ1-2
V: TRBV20-1
D: TRBD1
DNA: TGCAGTGCTAGAGATAGCACAGGGGGGGACGGCTACACCTTC
CDR3: CSARDSTGGDGYTF

size: many
length: 14
J: TRBJ2-5
V: TRBV4-1
D: NA
DNA: TGCGCCAGCAGCCAAAGACAGGGAGGGGAGACCCAGTACTTC
CDR3: CASSQRQGGETQYF

size: many
length: 14
J: TRBJ2-3
V: TRBV18
D: NA
DNA: TGTGCCAGCTCATCGCAACAACTCACAGATACGCAGTATTTT
CDR3: CASSSQQLTDTQYF

size: NA
length: 15
J: TRBJ2-4
V: TRBV3-1
D: TRBD1
DNA: TGTGCCAGCACCCCGGGACAGGGAGGCAAAAACATTCAGTACTTC
CDR3: CASTPGQGGKNIQYF

size: many
length: 19
J: TRBJ2-3
V: TRBV3-1
D: TRBD2
DNA: TGTGCCAGCAGCCAATTTCCCAGACTAGCGGGAGAAGAGCAAGATACGCAGTATTTT
CDR3: CASSQFPRLAGEEQDTQYF